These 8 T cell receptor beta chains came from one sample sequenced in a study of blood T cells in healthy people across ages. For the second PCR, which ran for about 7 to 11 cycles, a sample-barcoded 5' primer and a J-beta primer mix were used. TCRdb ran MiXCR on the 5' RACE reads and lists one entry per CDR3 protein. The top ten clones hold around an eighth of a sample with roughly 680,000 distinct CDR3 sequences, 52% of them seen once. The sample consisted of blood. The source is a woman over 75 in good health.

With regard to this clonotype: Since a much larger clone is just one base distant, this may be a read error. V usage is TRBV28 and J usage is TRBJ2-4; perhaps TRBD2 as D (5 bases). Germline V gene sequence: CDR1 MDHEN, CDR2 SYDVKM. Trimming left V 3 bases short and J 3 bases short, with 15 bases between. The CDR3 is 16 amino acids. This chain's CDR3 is CASSFDGGGDKNIQYF. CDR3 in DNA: TGTGCCAGCAGTTTTGATGGAGGCGGAGACAAAAACATTCAGTACTTC.

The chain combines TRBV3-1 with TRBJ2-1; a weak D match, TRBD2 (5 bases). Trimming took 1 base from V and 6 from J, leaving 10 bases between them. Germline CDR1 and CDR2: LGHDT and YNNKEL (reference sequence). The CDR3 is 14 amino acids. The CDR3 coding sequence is TGTGCCAGCAGCCAAGGATCGGAGGTCAATGAGCAGTTCTTC. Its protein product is CASSQGSEVNEQFF.

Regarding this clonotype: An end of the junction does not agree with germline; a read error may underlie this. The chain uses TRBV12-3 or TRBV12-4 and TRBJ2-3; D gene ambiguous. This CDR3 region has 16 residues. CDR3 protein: CASSFWSSVKTDAQYF. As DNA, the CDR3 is TGTGCCAGCAGTTTCTGGTCCAGCGTGAAAACAGATGCGCAGTATTTT.

The CDR3 DNA sequence: TGCAGCGTTACCGCGGGAGCACTCTTGGAGACCCAGTACTTC. Translation gives CSVTAGALLETQYF. The V call is TRBV29-1, the J call TRBJ2-5; 7 nucleotides agree with TRBD2. Losses at the gene ends were 5 bases for V and 5 bases for J; bases not matched to a gene: 11. Germline V gene sequence: CDR1 SQVTM, CDR2 ANQGSEA. There are 14 residues in the CDR3.

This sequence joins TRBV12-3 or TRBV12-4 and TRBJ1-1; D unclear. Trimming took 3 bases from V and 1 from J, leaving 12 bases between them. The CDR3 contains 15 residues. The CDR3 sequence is CASSLAGQTNTEAFF. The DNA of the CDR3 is TGTGCCAGCAGTTTGGCAGGCCAAACGAACACTGAAGCTTTCTTT.

CDR3 residues: CASGLGLAGTDTQYF. In nucleotides, the CDR3 is TGTGCTAGTGGTTTGGGACTAGCGGGCACAGATACGCAGTATTTT. The chain couples TRBV12-5 to TRBJ2-3; 9 positions agree with TRBD2. Looked up from germline, CDR1 is LGHNT and CDR2 is FRNRAP. With 1 base clipped from V and 1 base from J, the junction kept 0 bases outside the gene matches. The CDR3 loop spans 15 amino acids.

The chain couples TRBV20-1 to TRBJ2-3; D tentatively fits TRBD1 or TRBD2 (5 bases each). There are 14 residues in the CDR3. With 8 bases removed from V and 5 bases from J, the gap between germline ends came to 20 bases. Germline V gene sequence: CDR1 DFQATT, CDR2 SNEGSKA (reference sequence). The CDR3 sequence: CSTDRGAMVDTQYF. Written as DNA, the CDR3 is TGCAGTACGGACCGAGGGGCAATGGTAGATACGCAGTATTTT.

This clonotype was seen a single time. The CDR3 region is CATREGREYGEQYF. For the CDR3, the DNA is TGTGCCACCAGGGAGGGTAGGGAGTACGGTGAGCAGTACTTC. This chain connects TRBV10-3 to TRBJ2-4, with 7 bases that match TRBD2. The V gene's germline CDR1 is ENHRY and CDR2 SYGVKD. Trimming cost V 10 bases and J 13 bases; bases outside gene matches: 19. This CDR3 is 14 amino acids long.